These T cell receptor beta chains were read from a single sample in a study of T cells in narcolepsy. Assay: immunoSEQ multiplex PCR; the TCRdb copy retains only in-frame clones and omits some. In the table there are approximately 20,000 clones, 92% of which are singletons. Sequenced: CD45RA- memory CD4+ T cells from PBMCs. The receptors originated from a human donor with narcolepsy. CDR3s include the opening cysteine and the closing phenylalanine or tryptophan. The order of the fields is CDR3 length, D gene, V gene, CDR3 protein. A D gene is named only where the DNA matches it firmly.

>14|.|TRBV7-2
CASSLTGPGNEQFF
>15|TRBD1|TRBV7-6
CASSLGTGVDYEQYF
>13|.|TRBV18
CASSPMLADTQYF
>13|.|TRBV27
CASSVRGYTEAFF
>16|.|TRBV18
CASSPMGGISTDTQYF
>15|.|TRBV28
CASSPPSWTNEKLFF
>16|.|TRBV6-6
CASSPVAAASSYEQYF
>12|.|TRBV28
CASSLYNQPQHF
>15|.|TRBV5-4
CASSQISLGDNEQFF
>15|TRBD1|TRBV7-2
CASTPDRGGNSPLHF
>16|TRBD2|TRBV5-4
CASSLVSSGRAAEQYF
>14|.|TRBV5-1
CASSLRTGGDEQYF
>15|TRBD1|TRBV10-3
CAISRDRDRSHEQYF
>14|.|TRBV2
CASSARTNAWGYTF
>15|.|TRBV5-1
CASSPGYNPKETQYF
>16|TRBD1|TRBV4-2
CASSQAGQGRTGEQYF
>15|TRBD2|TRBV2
CASREGSGSMDEQFF
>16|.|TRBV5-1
CASSLVGGLPTNEQFF
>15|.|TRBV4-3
CASSPSGGNQETQYF
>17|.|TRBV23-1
CARGVRGGDYINQPQHF
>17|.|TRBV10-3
CAISARGGLGTNQPQHF
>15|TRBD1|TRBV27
CASSRNAQGSYEQYF
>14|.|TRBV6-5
CASSEVRDSYEQYF
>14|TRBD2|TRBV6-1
CASSYLGGSYEQYF
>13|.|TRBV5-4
CASSTKGLSEQYF
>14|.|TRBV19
CASSEAGMNTEAFF
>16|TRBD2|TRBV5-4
CASSYRTSGSYNEQFF
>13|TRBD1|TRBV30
CAWSGQGGTEAFF
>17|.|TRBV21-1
CASSKAPGLAIADTQYF
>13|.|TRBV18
CASSPQVNTEAFF
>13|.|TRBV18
CASSPPEGYEQYF
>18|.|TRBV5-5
CASSLRGNRQVITYEQYF
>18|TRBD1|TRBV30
CAWSVGGSLFDSNQPQHF
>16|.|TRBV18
CASSQNQGSNTGELFF
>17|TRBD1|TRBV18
CASSPSSGSRGNQPQHF